Shown below are 32 T cell receptor beta chains from a single sample sequenced in a study of Graves' ophthalmopathy and Graves' hyperthyroidism. Researchers took RNA transcripts and amplified TCR beta CDR3 regions from them. The workflow started with a first-round RT-PCR run with HTBI primers and then moved on to a second-round multiplex PCR. TCRdb re-called the multiplex PCR reads with MiXCR, one entry per CDR3 protein. The table lists 560,000 or so distinct CDR3 sequences, about 35% of them singletons. The sample taken for sequencing was peripheral blood or thyroid tissue (not recorded which). The receptor set was obtained from an adult man with Graves' hyperthyroidism.

V is TRBV6-5 and J is TRBJ1-2; 9 nucleotides align to TRBD1. The CDR3 length is 14 residues. Losses at the gene ends were 6 bases for V and 6 bases for J; bases not matched to a gene: 8. From germline, CDR1 is MNHEY and CDR2 SVGAGI. This chain's CDR3 is CASSPGTGKNGYTF. The CDR3 nucleotides read TGTGCCAGCAGCCCCGGGACAGGGAAGAATGGCTACACCTTC.

This clonotype was picked up many times. The chain joins TRBV5-1 to TRBJ2-7; D possibly corresponds to TRBD1 (6 bases). CDR3 length equals 15 residues. Trimming pared 4 bases from V and 0 bases from J, leaving 14 bases between. Germline-derived CDR1 and CDR2 are SGHRS and YFSETQ. The CDR3 protein is CASSGWDTASYEQYF. For the CDR3, the DNA is TGCGCCAGCAGCGGCTGGGACACGGCCTCCTACGAGCAGTACTTC.

Note on this clonotype: A read error may be the cause here, since a much bigger clone is one base away. The chain combines TRBV7-8 with TRBJ2-3; TRBD1 might be the D (7 bases). There are 14 residues in the CDR3. V was shortened by 8 bases and J by 0 bases, with 12 bases between the two germline ends. Germline CDR1 SGHVS, CDR2 FQNEAQ. DNA of the CDR3: TGTGCCAGCGGCAGGGGGGCAAGCACAGATACGCAGTATTTT. Translation: CASGRGASTDTQYF.

The J gene is TRBJ2-1, the V gene TRBV7-3, with TRBD2 matching 10 bases. The V gene end was trimmed by 3 bases and the J gene end by 15 bases; junction bases not matched to a gene: 8. Germline CDR1 SGHTA, CDR2 FQGTGA. The length of the CDR3 is 13 residues. CDR3 in DNA: TGTGCCAGCAGCTTGGGTCAGCGGGGGGGCAGGTTCTTC. Encoded protein: CASSLGQRGGRFF.

This clonotype has more than one count but fewer than ten. The rearrangement links TRBV28 to TRBJ1-5; 9 bases match TRBD1. Germline CDR1 reads MDHEN; CDR2 reads SYDVKM. The CDR3 length is 15 residues. Trimming cost V 8 bases and J 6 bases; bases outside gene matches: 11. CDR3 residues: CASFITGGASQPQHF. As DNA, the CDR3 is TGTGCCAGCTTCATAACAGGGGGCGCGAGTCAGCCCCAGCATTTT.

This clonotype has ten or more counts. The chain uses TRBV29-1 and TRBJ2-7; possible D gene TRBD2, 5 bases. From germline, CDR1 is SQVTM and CDR2 ANQGSEA. CDR3 length: 11 residues. The V and J ends lost 7 bases and 2 bases respectively, with 9 bases between them. This CDR3 reads CSAAAAYEQYF. In nucleotides, the CDR3 is TGCAGCGCCGCAGCGGCCTACGAGCAGTACTTC.

This clonotype was seen repeatedly, ten times or more. The rearrangement links TRBV7-8 to TRBJ1-2; no firm D call. The CDR3 extends over 13 amino acids. V lost 1 base and J lost 6, with 9 bases in between. The germline CDR1 and CDR2 sequences are SGHVS and FQNEAQ. CDR3 sequence (DNA): TGTGCCAGCAGCTTAGTGGCCAGTCATGGCTACACCTTC. Translating gives CASSLVASHGYTF. The complete variable domain, with remaining parts taken from reference TRBV7-8 and TRBJ1-2, reads GAGVSQSPRYKVAKRGQDVALRCDPISGHVSLFWYQQALGQGPEFLTYFQNEAQLDKSGLPSDRFFAERPEGSVSTLKIQRTQQEDSAVYLCASSLVASHGYTFGSGTRLTVV.

At least ten counts were recorded for this clonotype. The CDR3 DNA sequence: TGTGCCAGCAGTGAAGGGACCCACTACGAGCAGTACTTC. Translated: CASSEGTHYEQYF. The chain links TRBV6-1 to TRBJ2-7; D is unclear. Between the trimmed V and J ends, which lost 1 base and 3 bases, there was a span of 7 bases. CDR1 MNHNS and CDR2 SASEGT come from the germline V gene. The CDR3 totals 13 residues.

The chain recombines TRBV9 with TRBJ1-3; tentative D call: TRBD1 (5 bases). V gave up 0 bases and J gave up 2 bases, with 12 bases separating them. The CDR3 is 16 residues long. Germline CDR1 reads SGDLS; CDR2 reads YYNGEE. CDR3 sequence: CASSVGGRQPGNTIYF. CDR3 DNA: TGTGCCAGCAGCGTAGGGGGTCGACAGCCTGGAAACACCATATATTTT.

In its sample, this clonotype was seen many times. One end of the junction is discordant with germline, which a read error may explain. The chain links TRBV7-6 to TRBJ2-6; the match to TRBD1 covers 9 bases. Germline CDR1 is SGHVS and CDR2 is FNYEAQ. This CDR3 comprises 16 residues. CDR3: CASSLGQGPGANVLTF. The CDR3, as DNA: TGCGCCAGCAGCTTGGGACAGGGCCCTGGGGCCAACGTCCTGACTTTC.

At least ten counts were recorded for this clonotype. The chain employs TRBV7-2 and TRBJ1-1; perhaps TRBD1 as D (6 bases). This CDR3 contains 15 residues. Germline CDR1 and CDR2: SGHTA and FQGNSA. Trimming left V 4 bases short and J 4 bases short, with 16 bases between. The CDR3 DNA is TGTGCCAGCAGCTCAAGGGGGGTGAGACGCACTGAAGCTTTCTTT. Its protein product is CASSSRGVRRTEAFF.

This clonotype was seen many times. The chain recombines TRBV6-5 with TRBJ2-7; 9 bases match TRBD2. Germline loops: CDR1 MNHEY, CDR2 SVGAGI. The CDR3 contains 18 residues. V was clipped by 7 bases and J by 2 bases; unmatched bases: 18. The CDR3 spells CASKGGLAGKVGAYEQYF. CDR3 coding DNA: TGTGCCAGCAAGGGTGGGCTAGCGGGAAAGGTTGGCGCCTACGAGCAGTACTTC.

This clonotype was observed many times. CDR3 amino acids: CASSPRGGYEQYF. The CDR3 DNA sequence: TGTGCCAGCAGTCCCCGTGGGGGATACGAGCAGTACTTC. The chain combines TRBV3-1 with TRBJ2-7; D might be TRBD1 or TRBD2, each matching 5 bases. CDR1 is LGHDT and CDR2 is YNNKEL in the germline V gene (reference sequence). This CDR3 is built from 13 residues. V lost 6 bases, J lost 4 bases, and 13 bases lay in between.

This clonotype was observed many times. The chain uses TRBV24-1 and TRBJ1-1; no definite D call. The CDR3 has 14 residues. Germline assignment: CDR1 KGHDR and CDR2 SFDVKD. The V and J ends lost 5 bases and 0 bases respectively, with 9 bases between them. The CDR3 nucleotides are TGTGCCACCAGTGGTCCGGGAATGAACACTGAAGCTTTCTTT. Amino acids: CATSGPGMNTEAFF.

This clonotype was recorded a few times. V and J are TRBV30 and TRBJ1-2, with 7 bases identical to TRBD1. The CDR3 has 12 amino acids. J was trimmed by 4 bases and V by 4 bases; bases with no gene match: 3. Germline V gene sequence: CDR1 GTSNPN, CDR2 SVGIG (reference sequence). The CDR3 loop is CAWNRGGYGYTF. In DNA, the CDR3 is TGTGCCTGGAACAGGGGCGGCTATGGCTACACCTTC.

At least ten counts were recorded for this clonotype. This chain uses TRBV15 with TRBJ2-7; D unresolved. V lost 0 bases and J lost 2, with 14 bases in between. The CDR3 sequence is 16 residues long. Germline V lookup: CDR1 LNHNV, CDR2 YYDKDF (reference sequence). CDR3 sequence reads: CATSRDPRTHPYEQYF. CDR3 nucleotide sequence: TGTGCCACCAGCAGAGATCCCCGTACCCATCCCTACGAGCAGTACTTC.

The chain is built from TRBV4-1 and TRBJ1-4; D call uncertain. The V gene lost 2 bases and the J gene lost 8 bases, with 15 bases spanning the gap. The CDR3 contains 15 residues. CDR1 is MGHRA, CDR2 YSYEKL, per germline. CDR3 loop: CASSQRRREREKLFF. CDR3 coding DNA: TGCGCCAGCAGCCAACGTCGGCGAGAACGGGAAAAACTGTTTTTT.

The J gene is TRBJ1-1, the V gene TRBV7-9; maybe TRBD1 (5 bases). Between the trimmed V and J ends, which lost 6 bases and 0 bases, there was a span of 14 bases. The germline CDR1 and CDR2 sequences are SEHNR and FQNEAQ (reference sequence). The CDR3 runs to 15 residues. CDR3 DNA sequence: TGTGCCAGCAGGTTTACAGGCGGGGTGAACACTGAAGCTTTCTTT. It yields the protein CASRFTGGVNTEAFF.

The table lists this clonotype with many counts. The CDR3 region has the DNA TGTGCCAGCAGCTCGCGGACTAGCGGGAGGGTTCCCGACCTCTACGAGCAGTACTTC. Its translation: CASSSRTSGRVPDLYEQYF. The gene calls are TRBV7-2 and TRBJ2-7, with 15 bases lining up with TRBD2. CDR3 size: 19 residues. V was clipped by 4 bases and J by 3 bases; unmatched bases: 13. Germline V gene lookup returns CDR1 SGHTA and CDR2 FQGNSA. The whole variable domain, filled in from reference TRBV7-2 and TRBJ2-7, reads GAGVSQSPSNKVTEKGKDVELRCDPISGHTALYWYRQSLGQGLEFLIYFQGNSAPDKSGLPSDRFSAERTGGSVSTLTIQRTQQEDSAVYLCASSSRTSGRVPDLYEQYFGPGTRLTVT.

This clonotype showed up just a few times. The CDR3 sequence: CASSDRGGPDTQYF. In nucleotides, the CDR3 is TGCGCCAGCTCGGACAGGGGAGGTCCAGATACGCAGTATTTT. V and J are TRBV10-2 and TRBJ2-3; 9 bases align to TRBD1. CDR3 length: 14 amino acids. The trim removed 8 bases at V and 4 bases at J, leaving 7 bases unmatched. Germline CDR1 WSHSY, CDR2 SAAADI.

The rearrangement joins TRBV5-1 to TRBJ1-1, with a possible D match to TRBD1 (5 bases). The CDR3 spans 14 residues. Per germline, CDR1 SGHRS and CDR2 YFSETQ. Trimming removed 1 base at V and 0 bases at J, with 7 bases between. CDR3 coding DNA: TGCGCCAGCAGCTTGCCAGGGTTGAACACTGAAGCTTTCTTT. This sequence encodes CASSLPGLNTEAFF.

This sequence joins TRBV7-2 and TRBJ2-5; TRBD1 might be the D (6 bases). From germline, CDR1 is SGHTA and CDR2 FQGNSA. V was shortened by 5 bases and J by 4 bases, with 17 bases between the two germline ends. The CDR3 extends over 15 amino acids. The CDR3 DNA reads TGTGCCAGCAGCCCTGGCACAGGGAGAGGAGAGACCCAGTACTTC. It encodes CASSPGTGRGETQYF.

This clonotype has ten or more counts. The rearrangement joins TRBV25-1 to TRBJ1-5; D gene unclear. V was trimmed by 3 bases and J by 3 bases, leaving 9 bases between them. Germline-derived CDR1 and CDR2 are MGHDK and SYGVNS. The CDR3 extends over 14 amino acids. The DNA of the CDR3 is TGTGCCAGCAGTGAGGCAGGCAACAATCAGCCCCAGCATTTT. It specifies CASSEAGNNQPQHF.

This chain connects TRBV6-5 to TRBJ1-2; D remains ambiguous. The germline gives CDR1 MNHEY, CDR2 SVGAGI. This CDR3 spans 14 amino acids. V gave up 7 bases and J gave up 3 bases, with 15 bases separating them. CDR3 in amino acids: CASTPDREYYGYTF. CDR3 coding DNA: TGTGCCAGCACCCCGGACCGAGAATACTATGGCTACACCTTC.

In this sample, this clonotype turned up a few times. This rearrangement joins TRBV30 to TRBJ1-2; 7 positions agree with TRBD1. J gave up 6 bases and V 3 bases, and 10 bases lay outside the gene matches. This CDR3 is built from 14 residues. From germline, CDR1 is GTSNPN and CDR2 SVGIG (reference sequence). CDR3 DNA sequence: TGTGCCTGGAGGGGGGGACAGTTAAACAATGGCTACACCTTC. Residues: CAWRGGQLNNGYTF.

This clonotype appeared many times. This chain uses TRBV7-2 with TRBJ2-5; perhaps D is TRBD1 or TRBD2 (5 bases each). The CDR3 is 15 residues long. The V end was cut by 4 bases, the J end by 12 bases, with 24 bases between. CDR1 is SGHTA and CDR2 is FQGNSA in the germline V gene. CDR3 coding DNA: TGTGCCAGCAGCTCCAGACCGGGGCCTTCAGAGCGGAAGTACTTC. Its translation is CASSSRPGPSERKYF.

To note about this clonotype: This may be a read error, as it is one base from a much larger clone. The chain employs TRBV10-3 and TRBJ2-7; 7 bases are shared with TRBD2. The germline CDR1 and CDR2 sequences are ENHRY and SYGVKD. The CDR3 contains 14 residues. The V segment lost 3 bases and the J segment 3 bases; nucleotides outside the gene matches: 5. DNA for the CDR3: TGTGCCATCAGTGAAATGGGGGGGTACTACGAGCAGTACTTC. It codes for CAISEMGGYYEQYF.

The rearrangement joins TRBV29-1 to TRBJ2-7; 12 nucleotides align to TRBD2. CDR3 length: 15 amino acids. The V gene's germline CDR1 is SQVTM and CDR2 ANQGSEA. J gave up 2 bases and V 6 bases, and 8 bases lay outside the gene matches. CDR3 DNA sequence: TGCAGCGTGGGTGGACTAGCGGGAAAAACCTACGAGCAGTACTTC. As protein: CSVGGLAGKTYEQYF.

The table lists this clonotype with many counts. The chain carries TRBV7-9 and TRBJ1-2, with TRBD1 as a possible D gene (5 bases). CDR1 SEHNR and CDR2 FQNEAQ come from the germline V gene (reference sequence). The V gene lost 2 bases and the J gene lost 10 bases, with 20 bases spanning the gap. This CDR3 spans 15 amino acids. This CDR3 reads CASSLLNSGLSDYTF. The CDR3 nucleotides are TGTGCCAGCAGCTTATTGAATTCGGGGCTTTCGGACTACACCTTC.

The rearrangement uses TRBV7-6 and TRBJ2-3, with TRBD1 matching over 11 bases. CDR1 is SGHVS and CDR2 is FNYEAQ in the germline V gene. With 5 bases clipped from V and 3 bases from J, the junction kept 4 bases outside the gene matches. The CDR3 spans 15 residues. For the CDR3, the DNA is TGTGCCAGCAGCCCCGGGACAGGGGGGACAGATACGCAGTATTTT. Translated: CASSPGTGGTDTQYF.

The rearrangement links TRBV25-1 to TRBJ2-5; TRBD1 matches at 8 bases. The CDR3 covers 13 residues. Trimming removed 4 bases from V and 4 bases from J; junction bases left unmatched: 2. CDR1 and CDR2 (germline): MGHDK, SYGVNS. Here the CDR3 reads CASSGTGLETQYF. For the CDR3, the DNA is TGTGCCAGCAGTGGGACAGGGCTAGAGACCCAGTACTTC.

V is TRBV24-1 and J is TRBJ2-7; 10 bases line up with TRBD1. The CDR3 runs to 15 residues. J lost 6 bases, V lost 4 bases, and 8 bases had no gene match. The V gene's germline CDR1 is KGHDR and CDR2 SFDVKD. CDR3 nucleotide sequence: TGTGCCACCAGTGAAACGACAGGGGGCCTGGGCGAGCAGTACTTC. This encodes CATSETTGGLGEQYF.